A single sample gave rise to the 30 T cell receptor beta chains below, sequenced in a study of early T cells in non-severe SARS-CoV-2 infection. TCRdb passed the 5' RACE reads through MiXCR, listing each CDR3 protein once. Of some 80,000 distinct CDR3 sequences listed, more than 4% are singletons. Sequencing was performed on whole blood, taken at baseline. The receptors here all came from an adult who was a healthcare worker with PCR-confirmed SARS-CoV-2 infection or an uninfected control (not recorded which).

This clonotype was counted between two and nine times. V gene TRBV2 combines with J gene TRBJ1-1; weak D call: TRBD1 (5 bases). The germline CDR1 and CDR2 sequences are SNHLY and FYNNEI. Trimming removed 11 bases from V and 11 bases from J, with 18 bases in between. CDR3 length: 11 residues. In DNA form, the CDR3 reads TGTGCCTCTCTAATGGGGGGAAAGGCTTTCTTT. It translates to CASLMGGKAFF.

In its sample, this clonotype was seen a few times. V and J are TRBV6-5 and TRBJ1-2; possibly TRBD1 for D (6 bases). V lost 6 bases, J lost 4 bases, and 9 bases lay in between. The CDR3 runs 12 residues. CDR1 is MNHEY, CDR2 SVGAGI, per germline. Here the CDR3 reads CASRTGLYGYTF. In DNA form, the CDR3 reads TGTGCCAGCAGGACAGGCCTCTATGGCTACACCTTC.

This clonotype was seen many times. This chain uses TRBV18 with TRBJ2-3; D unclear. The CDR3 loop spans 14 amino acids. In germline, CDR1 is KGHSH, CDR2 LQKENI. Between the trimmed V and J ends, which lost 0 bases and 3 bases, there was a span of 7 bases. The CDR3 nucleotides are TGTGCCAGCTCACCACCGAGACTGACAGATACGCAGTATTTT. This gives the protein CASSPPRLTDTQYF.

This clonotype was counted at least ten times. The CDR3 region has the DNA TGTGCCAGCAGTTTACGGGCCGCCATCGGGGAGCTGTTTTTT. Translating gives CASSLRAAIGELFF. The chain uses TRBV27 and TRBJ2-2; no reliable D call. The CDR3 spans 14 residues. Per germline, CDR1 MNHEY and CDR2 SMNVEV (reference sequence). The V and J ends lost 2 bases and 7 bases respectively, with 11 bases between them.

This clonotype was seen a few times. The chain has TRBV9 and TRBJ2-1; 8 positions agree with TRBD1. Germline assignment: CDR1 SGDLS and CDR2 YYNGEE. The CDR3 sequence is 14 residues long. The J segment lost 9 bases and the V segment lost 4 bases, leaving 9 bases of the junction unmatched. Written as DNA, the CDR3 is TGTGCCAGCAGCCCTCTGACAGGGGTAGGTGAGCAGTTCTTC. The encoded protein is CASSPLTGVGEQFF. Full variable domain (rest looked up from reference TRBV9 and TRBJ2-1): DSGVTQTPKHLITATGQRVTLRCSPRSGDLSVYWYQQSLDQGLQFLIQYYNGEERAKGNILERFSAQQFPDLHSELNLSSLELGDSALYFCASSPLTGVGEQFFGPGTRLTVL.

The V gene is TRBV19, the J gene TRBJ2-7, with TRBD2 matching 7 bases. The V segment lost 8 bases and the J segment 5 bases; nucleotides outside the gene matches: 9. CDR1 LNHDA and CDR2 SQIVND come from the germline V gene (reference sequence). The CDR3 runs to 13 residues. Here the CDR3 DNA reads TGTGCCAGTGGGGAGGGCCTAGGAGACGAGCAGTACTTC. This codes for CASGEGLGDEQYF.

This rearrangement joins TRBV5-5 to TRBJ2-1; D might be TRBD1 or TRBD2, each matching 5 bases. Trimming removed 1 base from V and 0 bases from J, with 11 bases in between. The CDR3 has 16 residues. Germline CDR1 SGHKS, CDR2 YYEKEE (reference sequence). The CDR3 DNA sequence: TGTGCCAGCAGCTTGCAACGGGGCAGCTCCTACAATGAGCAGTTCTTC. As protein: CASSLQRGSSYNEQFF.

This clonotype was counted many times. This chain connects TRBV20-1 to TRBJ2-7; D call uncertain. Germline CDR1 reads DFQATT; CDR2 reads SNEGSKA (reference sequence). The CDR3 is 11 amino acids. Trimming removed 5 bases at V and 3 bases at J, with 8 bases between. The CDR3 here is CSARLIYEQYF. DNA of the CDR3: TGCAGTGCTCGCCTGATCTACGAGCAGTACTTC.

This clonotype came up many times. This CDR3 is CSARGRSSGRFRNEQFF. CDR3 bases: TGCAGTGCTAGAGGGAGGTCCAGCGGGAGGTTTCGTAATGAGCAGTTCTTC. The V call is TRBV20-1, the J call TRBJ2-1; 9 bases agree with TRBD2. The CDR3 has 17 residues. Germline trimming cut 1 base from V and 7 bases from J; bases unmatched to any gene: 14. Germline V gene sequence: CDR1 DFQATT, CDR2 SNEGSKA (reference sequence).

This clonotype was recorded many times. This chain connects TRBV6-6 to TRBJ2-1; D gene ambiguous. V lost 5 bases and J 7 bases, leaving 12 bases between the germline ends. There are 13 residues in the CDR3. Germline V gives CDR1 MNHNY, CDR2 SVGAGI (reference sequence). The CDR3: CASSITLRNEQFF. In DNA, the CDR3 is TGTGCCAGCAGTATTACTCTAAGGAATGAGCAGTTCTTC.

This clonotype was observed many times. This chain links TRBV12-3 or TRBV12-4 with TRBJ1-2, with 9 bases matching TRBD1. V dropped 7 bases and J dropped 8; count of bases not matched to a gene: 8. There are 13 residues in the CDR3. CDR3 residues: CASNRGQGEGYTF. The CDR3, as DNA: TGTGCCAGCAACCGGGGACAGGGTGAAGGCTACACCTTC.

This clonotype was recorded once. The chain uses TRBV11-1 and TRBJ2-1; TRBD2 is a possible D gene (7 bases). Trimming removed 5 bases at V and 6 bases at J, with 17 bases between. The germline V gene encodes CDR1 SGHAT and CDR2 FQDESV (reference sequence). The CDR3 has 15 amino acids. The CDR3 nucleotides read TGTGCCAGCAGCCTAGGGGGGGGACCCATCAATGAGCAGTTCTTC. This encodes CASSLGGGPINEQFF. The complete variable domain, with remaining parts taken from reference TRBV11-1 and TRBJ2-1, reads EAEVAQSPRYKITEKSQAVAFWCDPISGHATLYWYRQILGQGPELLVQFQDESVVDDSQLPKDRFSAERLKGVDSTLKIQPAELGDSAMYLCASSLGGGPINEQFFGPGTRLTVL.

This chain uses TRBV11-3 with TRBJ2-2, with D perhaps TRBD2 (6 bases). Germline V lookup: CDR1 SGHNT, CDR2 YENEEA. This CDR3 is 20 amino acids long. The germline V and J ends were trimmed by 0 bases and 7 bases, with 27 bases remaining between them. DNA for the CDR3: TGTGCCAGCAGCTTAGATCACCGGGACTCCCCCTCTGGGTATAGCGGGGAGCTGTTTTTT. This sequence encodes CASSLDHRDSPSGYSGELFF.

The table lists this clonotype with many counts. The gene calls are TRBV27 and TRBJ1-1; the D is unclear. V was pared by 5 bases and J by 4 bases, with 11 bases between. CDR1 is MNHEY, CDR2 SMNVEV, per germline (reference sequence). The CDR3 length is 13 residues. CDR3 in amino acids: CASSIASGTEAFF. In DNA, the CDR3 is TGTGCCAGCAGTATCGCCTCTGGCACTGAAGCTTTCTTT.

There are many counts of this clonotype. The genes are TRBV27 and TRBJ2-3; the D is unclear. V lost 0 bases, J lost 2 bases, and 3 bases lay in between. The CDR3 sequence is 13 residues long. Germline CDR1 is MNHEY and CDR2 is SMNVEV (reference sequence). CDR3 sequence reads: CASSLSDTDTQYF. The CDR3, as DNA: TGTGCCAGCAGTTTATCGGACACAGATACGCAGTATTTT.

This clonotype was recorded many times. This sequence joins TRBV12-3 or TRBV12-4 and TRBJ2-7; 7 nucleotides match TRBD1. The CDR3 loop spans 13 amino acids. V trimming: 2 bases; J trimming: 4 bases; junction bases outside the gene matches: 2. The CDR3 region is CASSLWGQYEQYF. CDR3 in DNA: TGTGCCAGCAGTTTATGGGGACAGTACGAGCAGTACTTC.

This clonotype appeared many times. The CDR3 DNA sequence: TGTGCCAGCTTGGGGACTAGCGGGATAGGTGAGCAGTTCTTC. This gives the protein CASLGTSGIGEQFF. The V and J genes are TRBV11-2 and TRBJ2-1, with 13 bases lining up with TRBD2. Germline V lookup: CDR1 SGHAT, CDR2 FQNNGV. This CDR3 has 14 residues. With 8 bases clipped from V and 9 bases from J, the junction kept 7 bases outside the gene matches.

This chain uses TRBV27 with TRBJ2-7, with D tentatively TRBD1 (5 bases). The CDR3 covers 14 residues. CDR1 and CDR2 from the germline V gene are MNHEY and SMNVEV (reference sequence). The V and J ends lost 2 bases and 7 bases respectively, with 15 bases between them. As DNA, the CDR3 is TGTGCCAGCAGTTTACAGGGCTTGTCCAGGGAGCAGTACTTC. Protein product: CASSLQGLSREQYF.

In its sample, this clonotype was seen many times. The gene calls are TRBV12-3 or TRBV12-4 and TRBJ2-2; D is perhaps TRBD1 (5 bases). The CDR3 runs 14 residues. Between the trimmed V and J ends, which lost 2 bases and 6 bases, there was a span of 10 bases. The DNA for the CDR3 is TGTGCCAGCAGTTTAATCGAAGGGGCCGGGGAGCTGTTTTTT. Translated, it gives CASSLIEGAGELFF.

In this sample, this clonotype turned up many times. The chain has TRBV20-1 and TRBJ2-1; a possible D gene is TRBD2 (6 bases). V was clipped by 2 bases and J by 0 bases, with 11 bases between them. This CDR3 is built from 15 residues. Germline CDR1 DFQATT, CDR2 SNEGSKA (reference sequence). CDR3 amino acids: CSARPDGGSYNEQFF. The CDR3 bases are TGCAGTGCTAGACCGGACGGGGGCTCCTACAATGAGCAGTTCTTC.

This clonotype came up many times. V is TRBV24-1 and J is TRBJ2-1; 13 bases line up with TRBD2. This CDR3 spans 16 amino acids. J lost 10 bases, V lost 2 bases, and 7 bases had no gene match. In germline, CDR1 is KGHDR, CDR2 SFDVKD. This chain's CDR3 is CATSDYGLAGAEEQFF. In nucleotides, the CDR3 is TGTGCCACCAGTGATTATGGACTAGCGGGAGCAGAAGAGCAGTTCTTC.

In its sample, this clonotype was seen a few times. The genes are TRBV2 and TRBJ2-7, with TRBD1 identical over 8 bases. CDR1 and CDR2 (germline): SNHLY, FYNNEI. CDR3 length: 14 amino acids. V was clipped by 6 bases and J by 4 bases; unmatched bases: 8. For the CDR3, the DNA is TGTGCCAGCAGGTCTACAGGGGGGAAGTACGAGCAGTACTTC. This translates into CASRSTGGKYEQYF.

This clonotype was seen at least ten times. V gene TRBV20-1 combines with J gene TRBJ1-1; tentative D call: TRBD1 (5 bases). Per the germline V gene, CDR1 is DFQATT and CDR2 is SNEGSKA (reference sequence). Trimming took off 6 bases at V and 1 base at J, with 6 bases between the two ends. The CDR3 runs 11 residues. The CDR3 is CSAQGNTEAFF. The CDR3 DNA reads TGCAGTGCGCAGGGGAACACTGAAGCTTTCTTT.

This clonotype was picked up many times. This chain uses TRBV5-1 with TRBJ2-4; no clear D gene. The CDR3 runs 13 residues. V was trimmed by 4 bases and J by 1 base, leaving 6 bases between them. CDR1 and CDR2 from the germline V gene are SGHRS and YFSETQ. The CDR3 bases are TGCGCCAGCAGCCTTTTGGCCAAAAACATTCAGTACTTC. This encodes CASSLLAKNIQYF.

This clonotype was detected a few times. The chain is built from TRBV7-9 and TRBJ2-5, with D perhaps given as TRBD1 or TRBD2 (5 bases each). Germline CDR1 SEHNR, CDR2 FQNEAQ (reference sequence). The CDR3 has 15 residues. V lost 4 bases, J lost 2 bases, and 14 bases lay in between. CDR3 bases: TGTGCCAGCAGCTCCACCCGGGGACCACAAGAGACCCAGTACTTC. Protein product: CASSSTRGPQETQYF.

This clonotype was recorded at least ten times. V usage is TRBV12-3 or TRBV12-4 and J usage is TRBJ2-7; D not certain. This CDR3 comprises 13 residues. The V and J ends lost 2 bases and 6 bases respectively, with 11 bases between them. The CDR3 sequence is CASSLQFSFEQYF. The CDR3 DNA reads as TGTGCCAGCAGTTTACAGTTCAGTTTCGAGCAGTACTTC.

This clonotype has a handful of counts. The chain recombines TRBV7-9 with TRBJ2-1; D perhaps matches TRBD1 (5 bases). The CDR3 spans 13 residues. The germline V gene has CDR1 SEHNR and CDR2 FQNEAQ (reference sequence). V lost 5 bases to trimming and J lost 0 bases, with 5 bases between them. CDR3 region: CASSDSSYNEQFF. The CDR3, as DNA: TGTGCCAGCAGCGACAGCTCCTACAATGAGCAGTTCTTC.

Many counts were recorded for this clonotype. This chain connects TRBV11-2 to TRBJ2-1; TRBD2 is a possible D gene (6 bases). CDR1 SGHAT and CDR2 FQNNGV come from the germline V gene. The CDR3 is 15 amino acids. V was shortened by 1 base and J by 6 bases, with 13 bases between the two germline ends. CDR3 protein: CASSLVVGSFNEQFF. CDR3 DNA sequence: TGTGCCAGCAGCTTAGTGGTCGGGAGTTTCAATGAGCAGTTCTTC.

A note on this clonotype: A much larger clone differs by one base, so this may be a read error. The chain couples TRBV14 to TRBJ1-4; D is perhaps TRBD1 (5 bases). CDR3 size: 15 residues. Germline assignment: CDR1 SGHDN and CDR2 FVKESK. Written as DNA, the CDR3 is TGTGCCAGCAGCCAAGATCATGGCAGGGCTGTAAAACTGCTTTTT. Translating it yields CASSQDHGRAVKLLF.

The chain is built from TRBV2 and TRBJ1-5; D is ambiguous. The CDR3 extends over 13 amino acids. Trimming shortened V by 5 bases and J by 2 bases, and 7 bases separated the two germline ends. Germline V lookup: CDR1 SNHLY, CDR2 FYNNEI. CDR3 region: CASSSWGNQPQHF. CDR3 DNA: TGTGCCAGCAGTTCGTGGGGCAATCAGCCCCAGCATTTT.